These T cell receptor beta chains were read from a single sample in a study of tumor-infiltrating lymphocytes in primary liver carcinoma. TCRdb recomputed calls from the multiplex PCR reads with MiXCR, one row per CDR3 protein. The sample includes just under 55,000 distinct CDR3 sequences, 70% to 80% seen only once; the top ten take around 25%. Input material: liver tumor tissue from sampling region 2. All receptors derive from a man between 40 and 49 years old with primary liver carcinoma and hepatitis B virus infection. CDR3s include the opening cysteine and the closing phenylalanine or tryptophan. D genes are given only for firm matches. A clone size is listed for some rows: how often the clone was seen (once, few, many), or a class if it is expanded.

>TRBJ1-2|TRBV4-1|TRBD1|-
CANSQDFARDRSLGYTF
TGCGCCAACAGCCAAGATTTTGCTCGGGACAGGTCCCTTGGCTACACCTTC
>TRBJ1-4|TRBV11-2|-|-
CASSLGHGDDEKLLF
TGTGCCAGCAGCTTAGGGCACGGTGATGACGAAAAACTGTTATTT
>TRBJ2-2|TRBV6-5|-|-
CASSPWGDLFF
TGTGCCAGCAGCCCCTGGGGGGACCTGTTTTTT
>TRBJ2-7|TRBV29-1|-|-
CSVKGDGSYEQYF
TGCAGCGTTAAGGGAGACGGCTCCTACGAGCAGTACTTT
>TRBJ2-2|TRBV29-1|-|-
CSVLGLLETANTGELFF
TGCAGCGTCCTTGGCCTCCTCGAGACAGCGAACACCGGGGAGCTATTTTTT
>TRBJ2-7|TRBV11-2|TRBD2|-
CASSLPVRLAGGWYEQYF
TGTGCCAGCAGCTTACCCGTTCGACTAGCGGGAGGGTGGTACGAGCAGTACTTC
>TRBJ1-1|TRBV30|-|-
CTWRGGSYAEAFF
TGTACCTGGAGGGGGGGCTCGTACGCTGAAGCTTTCTTT
>TRBJ2-1|TRBV10-3|-|medium-sized
CAISEGSRQFF
TGTGCCATCAGTGAAGGGTCTCGGCAGTTCTTC
>TRBJ2-7|TRBV5-6|-|once
CASSLEPTHYYEQRF
TGTGCCAGCAGCTTGGAACCCACTCACTACTACGAGCAGCGCTTC
>TRBJ1-6|TRBV6-5|TRBD1|-
CASSLTGDSNSPLHF
TGTGCCAGCAGTTTGACAGGGGACTCTAATTCACCCCTCCACTTT
>TRBJ2-1|TRBV29-1|-|-
CSVKDHGRALFF
TGCAGCGTTAAAGATCACGGCCGTGCGTTATTCTTC
>TRBJ2-7|TRBV28|-|-
CASSPQSGQPYEQYF
TGTGCCAGTAGCCCACAAAGCGGGCAACCTTACGAGCAGTACTTC
>TRBJ1-2|TRBV29-1|-|-
CSVEEENYGYIF
TGCAGTGTTGAGGAGGAAAACTATGGCTACATCTTC
>TRBJ2-2|TRBV4-2|TRBD2|-
CASSFKAGGRELFF
TGTGCCAGCAGTTTCAAAGCGGGGGGCAGGGAGCTGTTTTTT
>TRBJ1-1|TRBV2|TRBD1|many
CATGTGLDGTEAFF
TGTGCCACCGGGACAGGGTTAGATGGCACTGAAGCTTTCTTT
>TRBJ1-5|TRBV4-1|-|-
CANSRGGEDGQPQHF
TGCGCCAACAGCCGAGGAGGAGAGGACGGCCAGCCCCAACATTTT
>TRBJ2-1|TRBV19|-|-
CASTRRRNNEQFF
TGTGCCAGTACGAGGAGAAGGAACAATGAGCAGTTCTTC
>TRBJ2-3|TRBV7-2|TRBD2|-
CATTSGTCGRLDTQYF
TGTGCCACTACCAGCGGGACTTGCGGGAGGTTGGATACGCAGTATTTT
>TRBJ2-7|TRBV28|TRBD1|-
CASSLTGWYYKQYF
TGTGCCAGCAGTTTGACAGGGTGGTACTACAAGCAGTACTTC
>TRBJ1-2|TRBV29-1|-|-
CNVALNYGYAF
TGCAACGTTGCCCTGAACTATGGCTACGCCTTC
>TRBJ1-2|TRBV7-3|TRBD1|few
CASSLDRGHGYTF
TGTGCCAGCAGCCTAGACAGGGGCCATGGCTACACCTTC
>TRBJ1-5|TRBV6-5|-|-
CASSLEGSHGTQHF
TGTGCCAGCAGTTTGGAGGGATCACACGGTACGCAGCATTTT
>TRBJ2-4|TRBV5-4|-|-
CASNPGLAGAKNIQYF
TGTGCCAGCAACCCGGGACTGGCGGGAGCCAAAAACATTCAGTACTTC
>TRBJ2-3|TRBV10-3|TRBD2|-
CAITGGGGPDTEYF
TGTGCCATCACGGGAGGGGGTGGCCCAGATACGGAGTATTTT
>TRBJ2-7|TRBV7-8|-|once
CASSLHCDTFYEQYF
TGTGCCAGCAGCTTACACTGTGACACTTTCTACGAGCAGTACTTC
>TRBJ2-1|TRBV5-1|-|-
CASSDSGDEQFF
TGCGCCAGCTCGGACTCAGGGGATGAGCAGTTCTTC
>TRBJ2-7|TRBV7-8|TRBD2|-
CAGSPGPASGYEQYF
TGTGCCGGCAGCCCGGGGCCGGCTAGCGGTTATGAGCAGTACTTC
>TRBJ2-7|TRBV20-1|-|-
CSAREGGRFEQYF
TGCAGTGCTAGAGAGGGGGGGCGGTTCGAGCAGTACTTC
>TRBJ1-5|TRBV5-8|-|-
CASSSGRGQPQHF
TGTGCCAGCAGCTCTGGTAGGGGTCAGCCCCAGCATTTT
>TRBJ1-4|TRBV6-5|TRBD1|-
CASSPGQGRIGNEKPFF
TGTGCTAGCAGCCCGGGACAGGGGCGCATAGGGAATGAAAAACCGTTTTTT
>TRBJ1-6|TRBV11-2|TRBD1|-
CPSSSQGANSPLHF
TGTCCCAGCAGCTCACAGGGGGCGAATTCACCCCTCCACTTC
>TRBJ1-1|TRBV29-1|TRBD1|-
CSVGRGPQVNTEAFF
TGCAGCGTTGGGAGGGGGCCACAGGTGAACACTGAAGCTTTCTTT
>TRBJ1-3|TRBV11-2|-|-
CASSQGAGNTIYF
TGTGCCTCATCCCAAGGAGCTGGAAACACCATATACTTT
>TRBJ2-3|TRBV11-2|-|-
CASSSYGTDTQYF
TGTGCCAGCAGCTCCTACGGGACAGATACGCAGTATTTT
>TRBJ1-2|TRBV12-3/TRBV12-4|TRBD1|once
CVSNSGTGNGYTF
TGTGTCAGCAACTCCGGGACAGGAAATGGCTACACCTTC
>TRBJ2-1|TRBV24-1|-|many
CATSEDPTPYNEQFF
TGTGCCACCAGTGAGGATCCTACTCCATACAATGAGCAGTTCTTC
>TRBJ2-7|TRBV29-1|-|-
CSVELTESHELYF
TGCAGCGTTGAATTAACAGAATCCCACGAGCTGTACTTC
>TRBJ1-1|TRBV10-3|TRBD1|once
CAISGDSRNTEALF
TGTGCCATCAGTGGGGACAGCAGGAACACTGAAGCTCTCTTT
>TRBJ2-4|TRBV28|-|many
CASSARSYLAKNIQYF
TGTGCCAGCAGTGCGCGCTCATATCTAGCCAAAAACATTCAGTACTTC
>TRBJ2-5|TRBV12-3/TRBV12-4|-|-
CVSSVGRQATQYF
TGTGTCAGCAGTGTGGGCCGTCAAGCGACCCAGTACTTC
>TRBJ2-5|TRBV12-3/TRBV12-4|-|-
CASSSEGGWEVIQYF
TGTGCCAGCAGTAGTGAGGGGGGCTGGGAAGTGATCCAGTACTTC
>TRBJ2-5|TRBV5-1|-|many
CASSAGELETQYF
TGCGCCAGCAGCGCCGGGGAGCTGGAGACCCAGTACTTC
>TRBJ1-3|TRBV4-2|-|-
CASSQEDTAGNTIYF
TGTGCCAGCAGCCAAGAGGACACAGCTGGAAACACTATATATTTT
>TRBJ1-1|TRBV6-5|-|many
CASSYTGGTEAFF
TGTGCCAGCAGTTACACGGGGGGCACTGAAGCTTTCTTT
>TRBJ1-6|TRBV28|TRBD1|many
CASNNPGQGSPLHF
TGTGCCAGCAATAACCCGGGACAGGGTTCACCCCTCCACTTT
>TRBJ2-2|TRBV5-4|TRBD1|-
CASSPPTGKVIGKLLF
TGTGCCAGCAGCCCCCCGACAGGGAAGGTCATCGGGAAGCTGCTTTTT
>TRBJ2-1|TRBV29-1|TRBD2|-
CSVPTSGNYDGQFF
TGTAGCGTTCCGACTAGCGGCAACTACGATGGGCAGTTCTTC
>TRBJ2-3|TRBV5-4|-|-
CASSLSREMPDTQYF
TGTGCCAGCAGCTTGAGCCGGGAGATGCCAGATACGCAGTATTTT